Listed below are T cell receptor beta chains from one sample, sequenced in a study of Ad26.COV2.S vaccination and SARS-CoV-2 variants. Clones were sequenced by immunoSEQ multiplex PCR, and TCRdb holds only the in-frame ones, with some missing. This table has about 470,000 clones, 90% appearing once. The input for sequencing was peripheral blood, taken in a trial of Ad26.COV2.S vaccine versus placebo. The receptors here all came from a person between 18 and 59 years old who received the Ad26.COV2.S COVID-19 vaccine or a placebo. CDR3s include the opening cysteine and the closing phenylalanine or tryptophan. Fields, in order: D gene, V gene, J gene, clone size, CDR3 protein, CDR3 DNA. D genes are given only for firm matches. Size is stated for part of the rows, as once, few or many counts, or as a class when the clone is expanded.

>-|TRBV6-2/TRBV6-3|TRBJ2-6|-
CASSYRTTGSGANVLTF
TGTGCCAGCAGTTACCGAACCACAGGGTCTGGGGCCAACGTCCTGACTTTC
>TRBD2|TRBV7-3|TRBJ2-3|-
CASSHLAGSTDTQYF
TGTGCCAGCAGCCACCTAGCGGGGAGCACAGATACGCAGTATTTT
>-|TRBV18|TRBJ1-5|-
CASSPRVGGGQPQHF
TGTGCCAGCTCACCTCGGGTAGGGGGAGGTCAGCCCCAGCATTTT
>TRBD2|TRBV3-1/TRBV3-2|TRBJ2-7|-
CASSRTSGRAREQYF
TGTGCCAGCAGCCGCACTAGCGGGAGGGCCAGAGAGCAGTACTTC
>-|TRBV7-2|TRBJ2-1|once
CASSLDSRTRRIYNEQFF
TGTGCCAGCAGCTTAGACAGTAGGACCCGTCGGATATACAATGAGCAGTTCTTC
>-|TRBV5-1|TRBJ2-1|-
CASSVASVPYNEQFF
TGCGCCAGCAGCGTCGCTAGCGTTCCCTACAATGAGCAGTTCTTC
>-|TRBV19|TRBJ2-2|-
CASTSQANTGELFF
TGTGCCAGTACCTCACAGGCGAACACCGGGGAGCTGTTTTTT
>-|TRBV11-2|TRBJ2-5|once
CASSRDERSRETQYF
TGTGCCAGCAGTCGTGACGAGCGGTCCCGGGAGACCCAGTACTTC
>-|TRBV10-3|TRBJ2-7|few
CAISDLGFSYEQYF
TGTGCCATCAGTGATCTAGGGTTTTCCTACGAGCAGTACTTC
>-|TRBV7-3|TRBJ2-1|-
CASSLAGRGNEQFF
TGTGCCAGCAGCTTAGCGGGACGGGGCAATGAGCAGTTCTTC
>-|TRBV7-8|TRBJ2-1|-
CASSDISVSYNEQFF
TGTGCCAGCAGCGATATCAGCGTCTCCTACAATGAGCAGTTCTTC
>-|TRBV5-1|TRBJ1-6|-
CASSPADNSPLHF
TGCGCCAGCAGCCCTGCAGATAATTCACCCCTCCACTTT
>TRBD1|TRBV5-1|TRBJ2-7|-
CASSPGTGNYEQYF
TGCGCCAGCAGCCCTGGGACAGGGAACTACGAGCAGTACTTC
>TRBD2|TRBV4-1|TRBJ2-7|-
CASSPTTASGSYEQYF
TGCGCCAGCAGCCCCACGACCGCTAGCGGGAGCTACGAGCAGTACTTC
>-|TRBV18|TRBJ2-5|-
CASSRAYQETQYF
TGTGCCAGCTCACGCGCGTACCAAGAGACCCAGTACTTC
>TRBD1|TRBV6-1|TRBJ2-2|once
CASSEGTGYTTGELFF
TGTGCCAGCAGTGAAGGGACAGGGTATACCACCGGGGAGCTGTTTTTT
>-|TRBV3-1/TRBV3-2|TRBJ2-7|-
CASSQGSPDEQYF
TGTGCCAGCAGCCAAGGGAGTCCGGACGAGCAGTACTTC
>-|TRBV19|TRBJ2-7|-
CASSIVGGADYEQYF
TGTGCCAGTAGTATAGTCGGGGGAGCGGACTACGAGCAGTACTTC
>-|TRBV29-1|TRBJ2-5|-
CSVEVYIWETQYF
TGCAGCGTTGAAGTCTATATTTGGGAGACCCAGTACTTC
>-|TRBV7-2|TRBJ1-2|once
CASSLLIEGDGYTF
TGTGCCAGCAGCTTACTAATAGAGGGAGATGGCTACACCTTC
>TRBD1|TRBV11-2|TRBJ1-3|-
CASSAQGGGNTIYF
TGTGCCAGCAGCGCCCAGGGGGGGGGAAACACCATATATTTT
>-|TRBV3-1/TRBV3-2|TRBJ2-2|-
CASSQLRGWDTGELFF
TGTGCCAGCAGCCAGCTCAGGGGTTGGGACACCGGGGAGCTGTTTTTT
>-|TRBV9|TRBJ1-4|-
CASSSPGTDDEKLFF
TGTGCCAGCAGCTCCCCCGGGACGGATGATGAAAAACTGTTTTTT
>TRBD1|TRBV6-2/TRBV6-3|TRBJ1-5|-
CASSGPTGPNQPQHF
TGTGCCAGCAGTGGGCCGACAGGGCCAAATCAGCCCCAGCATTTT